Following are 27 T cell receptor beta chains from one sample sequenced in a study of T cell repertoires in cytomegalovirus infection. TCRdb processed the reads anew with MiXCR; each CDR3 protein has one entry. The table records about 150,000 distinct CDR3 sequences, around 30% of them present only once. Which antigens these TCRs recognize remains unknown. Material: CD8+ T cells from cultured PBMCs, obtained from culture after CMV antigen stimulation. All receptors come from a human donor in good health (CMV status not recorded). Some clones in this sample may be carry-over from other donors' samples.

CDR3 coding DNA: TGTGCCAGCAGTTTTTTGAGGGATAGCAATCAGCCCCAGCATTTT. It codes for CASSFLRDSNQPQHF. This chain joins TRBV28 and TRBJ1-5, with D unclear. The CDR3 has 15 amino acids. Trimming shortened V by 3 bases and J by 0 bases, and 9 bases separated the two germline ends. From germline, CDR1 is MDHEN and CDR2 SYDVKM. Together with reference TRBV28 and TRBJ1-5, the CDR3 gives the full variable domain: DVKVTQSSRYLVKRTGEKVFLECVQDMDHENMFWYRQDPGLGLRLIYFSYDVKMKEKGDIPEGYSVSREKKERFSLILESASTNQTSMYLCASSFLRDSNQPQHFGDGTRLSIL.

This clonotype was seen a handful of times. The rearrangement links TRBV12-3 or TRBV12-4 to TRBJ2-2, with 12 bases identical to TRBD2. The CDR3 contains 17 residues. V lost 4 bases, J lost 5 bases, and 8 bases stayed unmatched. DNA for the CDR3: TGTGCCAGCAGTTCGCGCGGACTAGCGGGGCCTACCGGGGAGCTGTTTTTT. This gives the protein CASSSRGLAGPTGELFF.

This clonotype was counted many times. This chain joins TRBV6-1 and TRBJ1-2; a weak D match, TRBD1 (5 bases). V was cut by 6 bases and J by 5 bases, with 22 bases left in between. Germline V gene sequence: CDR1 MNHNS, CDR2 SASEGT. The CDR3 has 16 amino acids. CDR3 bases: TGTGCCAGCAGCCACGAAGGTGCCGGGGACTGGTATGGCTACACCTTC. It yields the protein CASSHEGAGDWYGYTF.

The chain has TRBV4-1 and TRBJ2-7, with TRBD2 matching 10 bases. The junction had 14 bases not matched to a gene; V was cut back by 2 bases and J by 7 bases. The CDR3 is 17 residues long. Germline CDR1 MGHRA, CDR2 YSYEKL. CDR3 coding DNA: TGCGCCAGCAGCCAATATCACTCCAGCGGGGGGGTAAGGGAGCAGTACTTC. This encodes CASSQYHSSGGVREQYF.

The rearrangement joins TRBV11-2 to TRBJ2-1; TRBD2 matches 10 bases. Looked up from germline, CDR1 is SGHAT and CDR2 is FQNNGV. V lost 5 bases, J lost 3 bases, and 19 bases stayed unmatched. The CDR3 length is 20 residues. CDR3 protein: CASSLGRGSSGGRYYNEQFF. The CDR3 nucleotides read TGTGCCAGCAGCCTGGGCCGGGGGTCTAGCGGGGGCCGCTACTACAATGAGCAGTTCTTC.

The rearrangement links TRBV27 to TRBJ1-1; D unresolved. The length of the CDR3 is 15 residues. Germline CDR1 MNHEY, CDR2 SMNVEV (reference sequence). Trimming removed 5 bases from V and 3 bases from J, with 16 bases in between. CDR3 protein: CASSPSALQYTEAFF. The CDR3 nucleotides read TGTGCCAGCAGTCCATCGGCCTTACAGTACACTGAAGCTTTCTTT.

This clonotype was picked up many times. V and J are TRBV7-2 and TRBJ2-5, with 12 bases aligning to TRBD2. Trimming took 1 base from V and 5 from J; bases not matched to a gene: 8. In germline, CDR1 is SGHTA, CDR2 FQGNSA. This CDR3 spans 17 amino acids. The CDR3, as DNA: TGTGCCAGCAGCTTAGGGCTAGCGGGGGGGCCGGGGGAGACCCAGTACTTC. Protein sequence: CASSLGLAGGPGETQYF.

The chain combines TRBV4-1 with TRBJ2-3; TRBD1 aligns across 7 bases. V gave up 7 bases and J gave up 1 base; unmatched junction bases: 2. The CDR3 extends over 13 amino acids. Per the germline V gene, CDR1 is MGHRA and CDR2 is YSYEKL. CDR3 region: CASNRGRTDTQYF. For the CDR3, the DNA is TGCGCCAGCAACAGGGGTCGCACAGATACGCAGTATTTT.

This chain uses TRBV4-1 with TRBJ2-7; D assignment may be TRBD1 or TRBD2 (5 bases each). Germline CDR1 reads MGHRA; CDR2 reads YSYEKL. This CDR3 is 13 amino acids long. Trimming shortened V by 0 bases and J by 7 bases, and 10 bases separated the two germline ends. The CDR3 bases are TGCGCCAGCAGCCAAGAGGGATGGGGGGAGCAGTACTTC. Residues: CASSQEGWGEQYF.

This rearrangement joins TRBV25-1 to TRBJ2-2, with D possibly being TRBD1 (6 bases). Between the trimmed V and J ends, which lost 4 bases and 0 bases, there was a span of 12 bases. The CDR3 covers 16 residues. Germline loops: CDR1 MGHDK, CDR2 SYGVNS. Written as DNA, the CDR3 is TGTGCCAGCAGTGGCGGCAGGGGCACGAACACCGGGGAGCTGTTTTTT. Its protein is CASSGGRGTNTGELFF.

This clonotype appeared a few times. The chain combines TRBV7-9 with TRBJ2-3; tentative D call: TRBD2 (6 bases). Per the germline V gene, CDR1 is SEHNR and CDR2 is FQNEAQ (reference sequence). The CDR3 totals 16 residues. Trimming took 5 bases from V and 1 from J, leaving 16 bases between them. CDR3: CASSEDWGERTDTQYF. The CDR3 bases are TGTGCCAGCAGCGAGGACTGGGGGGAACGCACAGATACGCAGTATTTT.

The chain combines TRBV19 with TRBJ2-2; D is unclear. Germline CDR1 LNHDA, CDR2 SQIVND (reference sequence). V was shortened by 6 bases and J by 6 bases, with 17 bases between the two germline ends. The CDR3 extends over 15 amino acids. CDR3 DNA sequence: TGTGCCAGTAGCCTCCTATCTGGGTCCTCCGGGGAGCTGTTTTTT. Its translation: CASSLLSGSSGELFF.

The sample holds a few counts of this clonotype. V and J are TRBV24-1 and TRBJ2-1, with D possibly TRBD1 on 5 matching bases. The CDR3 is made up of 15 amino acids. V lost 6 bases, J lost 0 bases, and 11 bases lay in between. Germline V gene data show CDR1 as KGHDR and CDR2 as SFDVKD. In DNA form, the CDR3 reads TGTGCCACCAGTACCATTGACAGCTCCTACAATGAGCAGTTCTTC. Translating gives CATSTIDSSYNEQFF.

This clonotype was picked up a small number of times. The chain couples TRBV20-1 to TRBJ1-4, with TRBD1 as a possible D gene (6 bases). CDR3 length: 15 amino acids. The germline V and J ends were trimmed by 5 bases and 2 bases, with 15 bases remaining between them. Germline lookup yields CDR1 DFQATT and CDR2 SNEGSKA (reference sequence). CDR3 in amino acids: CSAPDRTETNEKLFF. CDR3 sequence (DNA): TGCAGTGCTCCCGACCGGACAGAGACTAATGAAAAACTGTTTTTT.

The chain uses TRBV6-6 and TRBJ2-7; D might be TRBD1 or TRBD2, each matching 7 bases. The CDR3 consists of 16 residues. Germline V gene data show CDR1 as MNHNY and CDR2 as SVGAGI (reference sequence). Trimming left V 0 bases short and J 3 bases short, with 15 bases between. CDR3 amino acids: CASSYSRGGRVYEQYF. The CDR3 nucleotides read TGTGCCAGCAGTTACTCCAGGGGGGGCCGAGTCTACGAGCAGTACTTC.

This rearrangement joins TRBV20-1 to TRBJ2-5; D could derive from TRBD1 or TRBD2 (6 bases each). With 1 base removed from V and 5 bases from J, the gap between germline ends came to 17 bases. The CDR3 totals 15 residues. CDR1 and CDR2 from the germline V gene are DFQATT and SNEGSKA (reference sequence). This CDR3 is CSARAGASDLETQYF. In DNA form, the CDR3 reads TGCAGTGCTAGAGCAGGGGCTAGCGACCTGGAGACCCAGTACTTC.

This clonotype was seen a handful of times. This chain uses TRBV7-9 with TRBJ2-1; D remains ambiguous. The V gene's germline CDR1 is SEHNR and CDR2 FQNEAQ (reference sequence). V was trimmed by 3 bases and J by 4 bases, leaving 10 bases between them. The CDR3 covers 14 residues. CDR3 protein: CASSFSLPYNEQFF. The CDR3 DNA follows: TGTGCCAGCAGCTTCTCCTTGCCTTACAATGAGCAGTTCTTC.

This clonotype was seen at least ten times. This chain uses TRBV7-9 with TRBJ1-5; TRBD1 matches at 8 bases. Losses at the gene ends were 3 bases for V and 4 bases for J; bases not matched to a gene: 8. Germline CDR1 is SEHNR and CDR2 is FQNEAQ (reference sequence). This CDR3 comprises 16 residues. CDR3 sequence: CASSLTGQGPNQPQHF. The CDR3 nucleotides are TGTGCCAGCAGCTTGACTGGACAGGGCCCAAATCAGCCCCAGCATTTT.

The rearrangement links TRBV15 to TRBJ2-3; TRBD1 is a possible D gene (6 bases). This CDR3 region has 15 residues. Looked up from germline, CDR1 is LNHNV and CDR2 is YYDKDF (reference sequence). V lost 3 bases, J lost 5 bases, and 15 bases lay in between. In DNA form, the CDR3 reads TGTGCCACCAGCAGTGATACAGGGTTTAAAGATACGCAGTATTTT. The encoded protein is CATSSDTGFKDTQYF.

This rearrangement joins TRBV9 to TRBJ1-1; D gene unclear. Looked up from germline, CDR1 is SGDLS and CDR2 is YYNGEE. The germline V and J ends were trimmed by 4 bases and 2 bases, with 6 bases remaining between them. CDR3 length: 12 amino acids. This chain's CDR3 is CASSHDNTEAFF. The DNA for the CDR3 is TGTGCCAGCAGCCACGACAACACTGAAGCTTTCTTT.

CDR3 sequence reads: CASKLGQGPFGELFF. The CDR3 nucleotides are TGTGCCAGCAAACTTGGGCAGGGTCCTTTCGGGGAGCTGTTTTTT. The chain combines TRBV6-5 with TRBJ2-2, with D possibly being TRBD1 (5 bases). The ends were cut back, 7 bases at V and 7 bases at J, with 19 bases in the middle. The germline CDR1 and CDR2 sequences are MNHEY and SVGAGI. The CDR3 runs to 15 residues.

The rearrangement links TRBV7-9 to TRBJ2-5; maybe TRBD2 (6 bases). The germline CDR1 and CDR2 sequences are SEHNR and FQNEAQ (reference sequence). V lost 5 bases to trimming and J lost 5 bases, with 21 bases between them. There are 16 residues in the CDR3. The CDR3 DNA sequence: TGTGCCAGCAGCCTGCTTTCGGTAGTGGAGGGGGAGACCCAGTACTTC. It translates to CASSLLSVVEGETQYF.

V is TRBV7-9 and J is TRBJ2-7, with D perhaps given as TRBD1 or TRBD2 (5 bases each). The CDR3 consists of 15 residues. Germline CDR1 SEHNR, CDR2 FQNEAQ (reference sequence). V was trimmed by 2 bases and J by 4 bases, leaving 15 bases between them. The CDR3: CASSLRGDSPYEQYF. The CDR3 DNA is TGTGCCAGCAGCTTAAGGGGAGACAGCCCTTACGAGCAGTACTTC.

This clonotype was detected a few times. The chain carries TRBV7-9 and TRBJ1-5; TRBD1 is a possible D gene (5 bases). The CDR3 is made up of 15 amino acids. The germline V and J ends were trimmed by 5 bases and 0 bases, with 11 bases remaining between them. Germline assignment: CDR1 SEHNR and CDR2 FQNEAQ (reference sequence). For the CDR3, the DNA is TGTGCCAGCAGCCAAACAGGTTCTAGCAATCAGCCCCAGCATTTT. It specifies CASSQTGSSNQPQHF.

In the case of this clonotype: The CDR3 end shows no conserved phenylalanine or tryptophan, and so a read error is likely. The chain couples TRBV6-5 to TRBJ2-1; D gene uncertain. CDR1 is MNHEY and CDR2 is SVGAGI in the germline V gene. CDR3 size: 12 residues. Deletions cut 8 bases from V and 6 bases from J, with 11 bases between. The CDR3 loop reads CASASSLNEQFS. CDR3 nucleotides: TGTGCCAGCGCTAGTTCTCTCAATGAGCAGTTCTCC.

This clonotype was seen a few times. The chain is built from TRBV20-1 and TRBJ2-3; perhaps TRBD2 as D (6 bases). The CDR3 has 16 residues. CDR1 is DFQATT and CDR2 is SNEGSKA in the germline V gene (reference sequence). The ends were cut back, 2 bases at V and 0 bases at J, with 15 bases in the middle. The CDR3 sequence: CSARSRGYRSTDTQYF. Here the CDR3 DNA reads TGCAGTGCTAGATCGCGGGGCTATCGAAGCACAGATACGCAGTATTTT.

The chain's CDR3 is CASSLNPPEGTEAFF. The CDR3 region has the DNA TGTGCCAGCAGTTTAAACCCCCCCGAGGGCACTGAAGCTTTCTTT. The rearrangement joins TRBV27 to TRBJ1-1; no firm D call. The CDR3 covers 15 residues. From germline, CDR1 is MNHEY and CDR2 SMNVEV (reference sequence). The V end lost 2 bases, the J end lost 4 bases, and 14 bases lay between the germline ends.